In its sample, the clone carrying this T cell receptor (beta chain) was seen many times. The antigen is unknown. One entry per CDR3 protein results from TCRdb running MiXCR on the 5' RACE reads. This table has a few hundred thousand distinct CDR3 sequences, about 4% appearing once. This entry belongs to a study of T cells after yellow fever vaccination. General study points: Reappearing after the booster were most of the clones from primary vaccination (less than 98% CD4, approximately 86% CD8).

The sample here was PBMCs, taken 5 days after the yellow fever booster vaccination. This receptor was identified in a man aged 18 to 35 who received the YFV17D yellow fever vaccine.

Here the CDR3 reads CASGDRGRSPLHF. In DNA, the CDR3 is TGCGCCAGCGGGGACAGGGGACGATCACCCCTCCACTTT. The chain employs TRBV5-1 and TRBJ1-6; 10 bases are a match to TRBD1. There are 13 residues in the CDR3. Per the germline V gene, CDR1 is SGHRS and CDR2 is YFSETQ. The V and J ends lost 7 bases and 10 bases, in that order; junction bases with no gene match: 5.